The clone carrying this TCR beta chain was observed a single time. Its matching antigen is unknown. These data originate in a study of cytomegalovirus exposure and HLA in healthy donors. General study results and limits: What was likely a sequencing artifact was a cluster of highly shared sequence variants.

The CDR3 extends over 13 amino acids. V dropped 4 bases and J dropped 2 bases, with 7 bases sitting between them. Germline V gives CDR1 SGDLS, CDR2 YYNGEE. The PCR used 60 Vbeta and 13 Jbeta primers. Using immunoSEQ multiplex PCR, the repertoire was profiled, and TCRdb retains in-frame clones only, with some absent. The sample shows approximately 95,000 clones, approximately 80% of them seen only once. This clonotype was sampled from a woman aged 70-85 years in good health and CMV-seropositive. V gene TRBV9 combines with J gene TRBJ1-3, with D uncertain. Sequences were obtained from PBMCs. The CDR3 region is CASSPLAGNTIYF. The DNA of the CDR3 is TGTGCCAGCAGCCCCCTCGCTGGAAACACCATATATTTT.